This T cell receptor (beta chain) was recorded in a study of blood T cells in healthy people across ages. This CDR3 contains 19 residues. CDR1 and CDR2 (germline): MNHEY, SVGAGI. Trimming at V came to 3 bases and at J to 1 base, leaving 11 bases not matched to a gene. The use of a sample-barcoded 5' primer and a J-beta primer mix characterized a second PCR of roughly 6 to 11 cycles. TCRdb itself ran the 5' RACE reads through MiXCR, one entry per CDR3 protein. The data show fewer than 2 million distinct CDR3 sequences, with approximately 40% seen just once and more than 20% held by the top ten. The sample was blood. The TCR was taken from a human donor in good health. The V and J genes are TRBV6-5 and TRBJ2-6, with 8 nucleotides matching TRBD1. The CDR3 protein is CASSYSPGQESSGANVLTF. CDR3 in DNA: TGTGCCAGCAGTTATTCCCCGGGACAGGAGTCGTCTGGGGCCAACGTCCTGACTTTC.